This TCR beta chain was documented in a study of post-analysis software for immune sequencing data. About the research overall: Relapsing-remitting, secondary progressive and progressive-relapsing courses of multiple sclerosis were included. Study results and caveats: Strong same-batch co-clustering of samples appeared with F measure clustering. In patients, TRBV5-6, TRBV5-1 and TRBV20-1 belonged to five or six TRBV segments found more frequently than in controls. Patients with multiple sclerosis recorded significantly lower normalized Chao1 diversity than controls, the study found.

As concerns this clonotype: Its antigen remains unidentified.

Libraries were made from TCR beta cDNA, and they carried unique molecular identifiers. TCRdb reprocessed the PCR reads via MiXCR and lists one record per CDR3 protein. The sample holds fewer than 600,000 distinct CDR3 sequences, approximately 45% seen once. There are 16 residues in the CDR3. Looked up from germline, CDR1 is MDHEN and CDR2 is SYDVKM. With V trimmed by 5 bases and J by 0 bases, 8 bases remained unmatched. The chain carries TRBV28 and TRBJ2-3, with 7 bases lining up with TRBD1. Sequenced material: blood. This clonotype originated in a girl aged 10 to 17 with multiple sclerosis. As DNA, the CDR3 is TGTGCCAGCAGTCCCGACAGGGATTCTAGCACAGATACGCAGTATTTT. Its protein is CASSPDRDSSTDTQYF.